This TCR beta chain was recorded in a study of OX40 agonist ivuxolimab in advanced cancers. Study-level background: The patients received agonistic anti-OX40 (CD134) antibody ivuxolimab. Eligibility admitted prior anti-PD-1, anti-PD-L1 or anti-CTLA-4 therapy; 30% to 40% had some. Study results and limitations: Doses of 0.1 to 3.0 mg/kg were accompanied by clonal expansion of CD4+ and CD8+ blood T cells by week 6. CD8+ T cells were the subset that, on average, had more expanded clones than CD4+.

In regard to this clone: The antigen is unknown.

The protocol was immunoSEQ multiplex PCR, while the TCRdb copy is restricted to in-frame clones and leaves out a portion. This sample carries more than 30,000 clones, 79% of them seen once, and the ten largest clones take 11%. The sequencing used CD4+ or CD8+ T cells sorted from blood, collected in a trial of the OX40 agonist ivuxolimab. The sequence derives from an adult with an advanced solid tumor such as melanoma, head and neck, liver or kidney cancer.

The CDR3 protein is CASSPGTNQPQHF. The CDR3 nucleotides are TGTGCCAGCAGTCCCGGGACAAATCAGCCCCAGCATTTT. The chain employs TRBV6-5 and TRBJ1-5; possible D gene TRBD1, 6 bases. CDR3 length equals 13 residues. Deletions cut 5 bases from V and 4 bases from J, with 9 bases between. Per germline, CDR1 MNHEY and CDR2 SVGAGI.